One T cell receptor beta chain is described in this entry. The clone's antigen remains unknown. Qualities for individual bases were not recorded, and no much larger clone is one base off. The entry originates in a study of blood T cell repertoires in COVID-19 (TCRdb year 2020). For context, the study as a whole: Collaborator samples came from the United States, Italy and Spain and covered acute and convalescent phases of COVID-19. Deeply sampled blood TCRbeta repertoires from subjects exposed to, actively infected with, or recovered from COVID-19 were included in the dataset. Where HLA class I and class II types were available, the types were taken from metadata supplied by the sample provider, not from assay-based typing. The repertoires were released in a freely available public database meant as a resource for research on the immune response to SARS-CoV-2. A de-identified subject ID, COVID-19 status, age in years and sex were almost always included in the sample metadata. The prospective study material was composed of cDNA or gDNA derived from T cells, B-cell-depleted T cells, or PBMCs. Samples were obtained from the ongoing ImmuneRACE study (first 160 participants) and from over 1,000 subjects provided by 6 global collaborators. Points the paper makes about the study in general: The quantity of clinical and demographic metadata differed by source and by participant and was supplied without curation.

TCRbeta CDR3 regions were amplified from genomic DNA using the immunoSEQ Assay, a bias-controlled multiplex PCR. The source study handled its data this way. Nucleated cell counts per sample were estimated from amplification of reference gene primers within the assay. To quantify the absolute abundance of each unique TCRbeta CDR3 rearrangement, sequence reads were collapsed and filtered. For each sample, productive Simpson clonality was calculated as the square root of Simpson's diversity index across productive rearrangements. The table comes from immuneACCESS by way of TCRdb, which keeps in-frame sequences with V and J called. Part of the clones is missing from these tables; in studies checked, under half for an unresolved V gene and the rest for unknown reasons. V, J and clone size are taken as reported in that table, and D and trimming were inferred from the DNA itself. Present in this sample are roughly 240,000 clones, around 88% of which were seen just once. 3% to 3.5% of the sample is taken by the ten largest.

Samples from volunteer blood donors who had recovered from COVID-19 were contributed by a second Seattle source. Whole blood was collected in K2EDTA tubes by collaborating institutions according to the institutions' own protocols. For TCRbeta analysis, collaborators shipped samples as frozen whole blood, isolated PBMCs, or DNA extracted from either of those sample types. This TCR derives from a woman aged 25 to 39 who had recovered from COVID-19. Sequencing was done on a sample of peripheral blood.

The CDR3 amino acid sequence is: CSVEDPSVNYGYTF. The DNA reads TGCAGCGTTGAAGATCCGAGCGTGAACTATGGCTACACCTTC. This chain joins TRBV29-1 to TRBJ1-2, with no confidently assigned D gene. Trimming at the junction amounts to 0 bases on V and 2 bases on J, and the germline ends lie 10 bases apart. Based on the germline V gene, the CDR1 and CDR2 sequences are SQVTM and ANQGSEA. From cysteine to phenylalanine, the CDR3 is 14 amino acids long. The kept DNA is CDR3 alone, 42 bases in frame from the first base.